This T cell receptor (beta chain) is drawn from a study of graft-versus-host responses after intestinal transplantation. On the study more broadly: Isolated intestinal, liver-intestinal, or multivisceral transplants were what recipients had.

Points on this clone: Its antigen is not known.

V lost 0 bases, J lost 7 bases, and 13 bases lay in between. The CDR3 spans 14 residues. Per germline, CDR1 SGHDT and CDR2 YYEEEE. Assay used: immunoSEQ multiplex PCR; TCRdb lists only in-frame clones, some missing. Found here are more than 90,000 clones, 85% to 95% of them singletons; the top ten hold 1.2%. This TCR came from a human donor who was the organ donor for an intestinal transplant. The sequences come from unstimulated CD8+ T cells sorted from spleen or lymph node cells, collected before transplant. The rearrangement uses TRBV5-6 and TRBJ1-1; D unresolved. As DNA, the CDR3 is TGTGCCAGCAGCTTGGTCATGAGGTCCCGTGAAGCTTTCTTT. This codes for CASSLVMRSREAFF.